What follows are 27 T cell receptor beta chains derived from one specimen sequenced in a study of T cells in Graves' hyperthyroidism and ophthalmopathy. What was amplified from RNA transcripts were TCR beta CDR3 regions. A first-round RT-PCR of the TCR CDR3 used the HTBI primer set. MiXCR was run by TCRdb on the multiplex PCR reads, yielding one entry per CDR3 protein. The repertoire holds approximately 630,000 distinct CDR3 sequences, with 15% to 20% as singletons. The sequenced sample was blood. The source is a woman younger than 45 with Graves' hyperthyroidism.

Ten or more counts support this clonotype. The chain joins TRBV7-9 to TRBJ2-7; the match to TRBD2 covers 11 bases. V gave up 5 bases and J gave up 2 bases; unmatched junction bases: 5. The CDR3 is 15 amino acids. CDR1 is SEHNR, CDR2 FQNEAQ, per germline (reference sequence). CDR3 nucleotide sequence: TGTGCCAGCAGCATCAGACTAGCGGGAACCTACGAGCAGTACTTC. Encoded protein: CASSIRLAGTYEQYF.

This clonotype was seen many times. The rearrangement joins TRBV29-1 to TRBJ2-5, with D unclear. Trimming stripped 3 bases from V and 7 bases from J, with 18 bases between. CDR3 length equals 14 residues. Germline V gene sequence: CDR1 SQVTM, CDR2 ANQGSEA. The CDR3 DNA reads TGCAGCGTTGAGTATGAGGCAGGCGTCGGGACCCAGTACTTC. Translated, it gives CSVEYEAGVGTQYF.

This clonotype was counted ten times or more. The V gene is TRBV2, the J gene TRBJ1-5; 7 nucleotides agree with TRBD1. The germline gives CDR1 SNHLY, CDR2 FYNNEI. V lost 6 bases to trimming and J lost 1 base; unmatched junction nucleotides: 6. CDR3 length: 15 residues. The CDR3, as DNA: TGTGCCAGCAGGAGGACAGGTATGAGCAATCAGCCCCAGCATTTT. Encoded protein: CASRRTGMSNQPQHF.

This clonotype came up a few times. CDR3 in amino acids: CASSPSLRELFTGELFF. In nucleotides, the CDR3 is TGTGCCAGCAGCCCTTCCTTGCGGGAGCTTTTCACCGGGGAGCTGTTTTTT. The chain recombines TRBV11-3 with TRBJ2-2; 7 bases map to TRBD2. The CDR3 extends over 17 amino acids. Germline V gene sequence: CDR1 SGHNT, CDR2 YENEEA. V was pared by 5 bases and J by 4 bases, with 13 bases of the junction left unmatched.

This clonotype was seen many times. The chain is built from TRBV20-1 and TRBJ2-1; 7 nucleotides match TRBD2. The CDR3 covers 16 residues. The germline V gene has CDR1 DFQATT and CDR2 SNEGSKA (reference sequence). The trim removed 1 base at V and 9 bases at J, leaving 15 bases unmatched. CDR3 amino acids: CSARVGLRREMVEQFF. CDR3 coding DNA: TGCAGTGCTAGAGTAGGCCTCAGGCGGGAGATGGTTGAGCAGTTCTTC.

This clonotype has ten or more counts. The chain carries TRBV20-1 and TRBJ1-5, with 10 bases lining up with TRBD1. The V gene end was trimmed by 4 bases and the J gene end by 8 bases; junction bases not matched to a gene: 11. The CDR3 runs to 15 residues. From germline, CDR1 is DFQATT and CDR2 SNEGSKA (reference sequence). The CDR3 DNA is TGCAGTGCTACAGACAGGGGGCAATTTTCAGAGCCCCAGCATTTT. Amino acids: CSATDRGQFSEPQHF.

This clonotype was seen a handful of times. This chain joins TRBV11-3 and TRBJ2-4; D is uncertain. The ends were cut back, 5 bases at V and 5 bases at J, with 13 bases in the middle. Germline lookup yields CDR1 SGHNT and CDR2 YENEEA. This CDR3 has 14 amino acids. The CDR3 DNA follows: TGTGCCAGCAGCCGGCGGTTTTTTCAAAACATTCAGTACTTC. It codes for CASSRRFFQNIQYF.

The J gene is TRBJ2-1, the V gene TRBV3-1; D unresolved. This CDR3 has 16 amino acids. Trimming pared 4 bases from V and 0 bases from J, leaving 13 bases between. CDR1 is LGHDT and CDR2 is YNNKEL in the germline V gene (reference sequence). CDR3 DNA: TGTGCCAGCAGCCGAACGACTCATAGCTCCTACAATGAGCAGTTCTTC. As protein: CASSRTTHSSYNEQFF.

This clonotype was recorded at least ten times. CDR3 sequence (DNA): TGTGCCTGGTCACTAGCGGGAGTGGGTAATGAGCAGTTCTTC. Translating it yields CAWSLAGVGNEQFF. The chain joins TRBV30 to TRBJ2-1; 11 bases fit TRBD2. There are 14 residues in the CDR3. CDR1 and CDR2 (germline): GTSNPN, SVGIG (reference sequence). J lost 7 bases, V lost 5 bases, and 7 bases had no gene match.

The gene calls are TRBV6-5 and TRBJ2-2, with TRBD1 matching 10 bases. The CDR3 covers 15 residues. CDR1 MNHEY and CDR2 SVGAGI come from the germline V gene. V lost 0 bases to trimming and J lost 7 bases; unmatched junction nucleotides: 2. The CDR3 is CASSYSWTGGGELFF. The CDR3, as DNA: TGTGCCAGCAGTTACTCGTGGACAGGGGGCGGGGAGCTGTTTTTT.

As to this clonotype: This may arise from a read error, as a much more abundant clone is one base away. This rearrangement joins TRBV20-1 to TRBJ2-7; 9 nucleotides align to TRBD2. The CDR3 contains 14 residues. CDR1 is DFQATT and CDR2 is SNEGSKA in the germline V gene (reference sequence). V lost 5 bases and J lost 2; bases outside the gene matches: 7. This CDR3 is CSAGEGGRAYEQYF. Written as DNA, the CDR3 is TGCAGTGCTGGCGAAGGCGGGAGGGCCTACGAGCAGTACTTC.

This clonotype has just a few counts. The J gene is TRBJ1-4, the V gene TRBV12-3 or TRBV12-4, with D maybe TRBD1 (5 bases). V was cut by 6 bases and J by 5 bases, with 19 bases left in between. The CDR3 is 16 residues long. The CDR3 nucleotides read TGTGCCAGCAGACCGTCTCGAGGGACGGGGAATGAAAAACTGTTTTTT. Translation gives CASRPSRGTGNEKLFF.

This clonotype was detected a few times. The chain has TRBV5-1 and TRBJ1-6, with TRBD1 matching 7 bases. The CDR3 has 15 amino acids. V was pared by 3 bases and J by 8 bases, with 8 bases of the junction left unmatched. Germline V gene lookup returns CDR1 SGHRS and CDR2 YFSETQ. CDR3 sequence reads: CASSYSRQGHSPLHF. The CDR3 DNA reads TGCGCCAGCAGCTACTCTAGACAGGGACATTCACCCCTCCACTTT.

J is TRBJ2-1 and V is TRBV27, with 10 bases aligning to TRBD2. This CDR3 spans 17 amino acids. From germline, CDR1 is MNHEY and CDR2 SMNVEV (reference sequence). Trimming cost V 1 base and J 5 bases; bases outside gene matches: 8. The CDR3 coding sequence is TGTGCCAGCAGTTTATGGGCTAGCGGGAGTGGGAACAATGAGCAGTTCTTC. Protein product: CASSLWASGSGNNEQFF.

This clonotype was recorded at least ten times. The chain combines TRBV28 with TRBJ2-5; weak D call: TRBD1 (6 bases). CDR3 length equals 13 residues. With 6 bases removed from V and 5 bases from J, the gap between germline ends came to 13 bases. CDR1 and CDR2 (germline): MDHEN, SYDVKM. This chain's CDR3 is CASSIQGYETQYF. The CDR3 region has the DNA TGTGCCAGCAGCATACAGGGTTATGAGACCCAGTACTTC.

The table lists this clonotype with many counts. V and J are TRBV5-8 and TRBJ2-5; 7 bases fit TRBD2. Germline CDR1 and CDR2: SGHTS and YDEGEE. J was trimmed by 3 bases and V by 3 bases; bases with no gene match: 8. CDR3 length: 15 residues. CDR3 sequence reads: CASSSRLALEETQYF. CDR3 coding DNA: TGTGCCAGCAGCTCCCGACTAGCCCTGGAAGAGACCCAGTACTTC.

This clonotype was detected many times. The chain has TRBV7-8 and TRBJ2-3; TRBD2 matches 9 bases. The CDR3 consists of 22 residues. Germline trimming cut 2 bases from V and 2 bases from J; bases unmatched to any gene: 23. The germline V gene encodes CDR1 SGHVS and CDR2 FQNEAQ. The CDR3 here is CASSLNPPLHPSLAGSTDTQYF. CDR3 nucleotides: TGTGCCAGCAGCTTAAACCCCCCTCTTCACCCAAGCCTAGCGGGATCCACAGATACGCAGTATTTT.

The chain has TRBV20-1 and TRBJ2-7; D not resolved. Germline lookup yields CDR1 DFQATT and CDR2 SNEGSKA (reference sequence). V lost 4 bases and J lost 5, with 18 bases in between. CDR3 size: 14 residues. In DNA form, the CDR3 reads TGCAGTGCTAAAAAGGATGATACGAGGAACGAGCAGTACTTC. Translating it yields CSAKKDDTRNEQYF.

This clonotype appeared a single time. The J gene is TRBJ2-7, the V gene TRBV12-3 or TRBV12-4, with TRBD1 identical over 10 bases. J lost 2 bases, V lost 7 bases, and 5 bases had no gene match. The CDR3 extends over 14 amino acids. DNA for the CDR3: TGTGCCAGCACCATCGGGACAGGGGCCTACGAGCAGTACTTC. It encodes CASTIGTGAYEQYF.

On this clonotype itself: Sequence at one end of the junction differs from germline and may be a read error. This rearrangement joins TRBV12-3 or TRBV12-4 to TRBJ1-5, with 7 positions matching TRBD1. The CDR3 has 13 residues. CDR3 coding DNA: TGTGCCAGCAGTTTAGAGGGGGCTCAGTCCCAGCATTTT. This gives the protein CASSLEGAQSQHF.

This clonotype was observed many times. The chain joins TRBV20-1 to TRBJ2-7, with 9 positions matching TRBD2. Germline lookup yields CDR1 DFQATT and CDR2 SNEGSKA (reference sequence). The CDR3 runs 17 residues. Germline trimming cut 4 bases from V and 4 bases from J; bases unmatched to any gene: 17. CDR3 nucleotides: TGCAGTGCTACCACAGTTGTGTTGTCGGGACTAGCATACGAGCAGTACTTC. This encodes CSATTVVLSGLAYEQYF.

With respect to this clonotype: This may stem from a read error, because a much larger clone lies one nucleotide away. V is TRBV12-3 or TRBV12-4 and J is TRBJ2-1; D may be TRBD1 (5 bases). The CDR3 length is 14 residues. V gave up 5 bases and J gave up 6 bases, with 14 bases separating them. CDR3 in amino acids: CASSLYSGINEQFF. The CDR3 DNA is TGTGCCAGCAGTCTTTATTCAGGGATCAATGAGCAGTTCTTC.

This clonotype appeared many times. This chain joins TRBV3-1 and TRBJ1-5; TRBD1 might be the D (5 bases). Germline V gene sequence: CDR1 LGHDT, CDR2 YNNKEL (reference sequence). V shed 9 bases and J shed 6 bases, with 24 bases lying between them. The CDR3 spans 16 residues. The CDR3 DNA reads TGTGCCAGGAAGACGGGGGGACGGAGACAGCTTCAGCCCCAGCATTTT. This codes for CARKTGGRRQLQPQHF.

The rearrangement links TRBV5-6 to TRBJ1-5, with a tentative D call TRBD1 (6 bases). Trimming took 8 bases from V and 1 from J, leaving 19 bases between them. There are 16 residues in the CDR3. Germline lookup yields CDR1 SGHDT and CDR2 YYEEEE. The CDR3 sequence is CARSLLQGSSNQPQHF. In DNA, the CDR3 is TGTGCCAGGTCCTTATTACAGGGTTCCAGCAATCAGCCCCAGCATTTT.

This clonotype was picked up many times. The V gene is TRBV28, the J gene TRBJ2-7; 8 bases map to TRBD1. V gave up 3 bases and J gave up 2 bases; unmatched junction bases: 6. Germline values: CDR1 MDHEN, CDR2 SYDVKM. There are 15 residues in the CDR3. The DNA for the CDR3 is TGTGCCAGCAGTTTCGGTCGACAGGGGACCTACGAGCAGTACTTC. Translation gives CASSFGRQGTYEQYF.

This clonotype has at least ten counts. The chain links TRBV28 to TRBJ2-7, with TRBD2 matching over 10 bases. After removal of 3 bases from V and 0 bases from J, the junction contained 2 bases not matched to a gene. CDR1 is MDHEN, CDR2 SYDVKM, per germline. The CDR3 runs to 15 residues. CDR3 protein: CASSFSGRSSYEQYF. DNA of the CDR3: TGTGCCAGCAGTTTTAGCGGGAGGAGCTCCTACGAGCAGTACTTC.

Details on this clonotype: At one boundary the junction diverges from the germline segment, which might be a read error. The chain employs TRBV20-1 and TRBJ1-2; D is perhaps TRBD1 (6 bases). The CDR3 runs to 12 residues. CDR1 is DFQATT and CDR2 is SNEGSKA in the germline V gene (reference sequence). CDR3 nucleotides: TGCAGTCCTAGGACAGATCGTTATGGCTACACCTTC. This codes for CSPRTDRYGYTF.